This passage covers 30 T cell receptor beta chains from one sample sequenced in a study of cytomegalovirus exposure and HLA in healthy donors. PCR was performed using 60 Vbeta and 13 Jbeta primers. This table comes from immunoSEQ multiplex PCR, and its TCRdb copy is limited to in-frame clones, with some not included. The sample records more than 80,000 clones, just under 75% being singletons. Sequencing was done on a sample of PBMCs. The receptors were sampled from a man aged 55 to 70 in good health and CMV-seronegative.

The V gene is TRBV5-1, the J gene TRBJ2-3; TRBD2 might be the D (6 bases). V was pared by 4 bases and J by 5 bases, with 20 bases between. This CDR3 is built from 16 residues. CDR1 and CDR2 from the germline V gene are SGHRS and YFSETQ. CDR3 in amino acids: CASSRSRGGSGDTQYF. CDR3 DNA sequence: TGCGCCAGCAGCCGCTCGAGGGGAGGCTCGGGAGATACGCAGTATTTT.

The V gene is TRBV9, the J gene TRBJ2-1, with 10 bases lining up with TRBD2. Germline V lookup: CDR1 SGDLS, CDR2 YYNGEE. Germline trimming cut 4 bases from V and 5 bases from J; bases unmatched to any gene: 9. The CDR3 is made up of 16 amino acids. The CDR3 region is CASSPTAAGGDNEQFF. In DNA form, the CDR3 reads TGTGCCAGCAGCCCCACTGCAGCGGGGGGGGACAATGAGCAGTTCTTC.

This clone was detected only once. The CDR3 DNA sequence: TGTGCCAGCAGCCCCGCAGACAGCATGAACACTGAAGCTTTCTTT. Translation gives CASSPADSMNTEAFF. The chain links TRBV7-6 to TRBJ1-1; tentative D call: TRBD1 (5 bases). Germline values: CDR1 SGHVS, CDR2 FNYEAQ. Trimming took 5 bases from V and 0 from J, leaving 13 bases between them. This CDR3 contains 15 residues.

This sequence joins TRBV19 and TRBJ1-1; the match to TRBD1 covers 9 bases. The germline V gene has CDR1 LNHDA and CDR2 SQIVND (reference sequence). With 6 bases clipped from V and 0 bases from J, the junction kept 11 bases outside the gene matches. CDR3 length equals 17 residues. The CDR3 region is CASRVEGTGMMNTEAFF. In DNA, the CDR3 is TGTGCCAGTAGGGTGGAGGGGACAGGGATGATGAACACTGAAGCTTTCTTT.

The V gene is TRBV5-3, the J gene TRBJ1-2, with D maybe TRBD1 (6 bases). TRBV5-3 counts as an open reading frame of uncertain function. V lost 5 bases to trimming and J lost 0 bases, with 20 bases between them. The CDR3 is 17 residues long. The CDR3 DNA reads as TGTGCCAGAAGGCGTCCGGGACAATGTTCAGCTAACTATGGCTACACCTTC. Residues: CARRRPGQCSANYGYTF.

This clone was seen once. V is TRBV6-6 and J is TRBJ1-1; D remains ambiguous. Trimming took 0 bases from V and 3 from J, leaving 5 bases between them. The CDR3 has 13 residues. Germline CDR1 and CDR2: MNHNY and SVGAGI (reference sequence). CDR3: CASSYSRYTEAFF. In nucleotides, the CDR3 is TGTGCCAGCAGTTACTCGAGGTACACTGAAGCTTTCTTT.

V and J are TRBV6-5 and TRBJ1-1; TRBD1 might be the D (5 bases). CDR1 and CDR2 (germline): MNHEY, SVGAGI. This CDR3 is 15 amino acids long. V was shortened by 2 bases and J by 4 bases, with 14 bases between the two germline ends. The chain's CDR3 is CASSYGRGGGTEAFF. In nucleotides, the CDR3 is TGTGCCAGCAGTTACGGCCGGGGGGGTGGCACTGAAGCTTTCTTT.

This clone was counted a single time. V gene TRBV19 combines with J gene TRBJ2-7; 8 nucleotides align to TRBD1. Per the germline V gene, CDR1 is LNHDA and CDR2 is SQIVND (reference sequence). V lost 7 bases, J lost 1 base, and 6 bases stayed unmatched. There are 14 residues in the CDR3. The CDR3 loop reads CASTRTGLSYEQYF. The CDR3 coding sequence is TGTGCCAGTACTCGGACAGGGCTATCCTACGAGCAGTACTTC.

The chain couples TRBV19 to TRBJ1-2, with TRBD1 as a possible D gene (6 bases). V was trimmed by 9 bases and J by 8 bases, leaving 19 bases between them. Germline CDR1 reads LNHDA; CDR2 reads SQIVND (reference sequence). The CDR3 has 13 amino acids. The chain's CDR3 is CASLQGFPGGYTF. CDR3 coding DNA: TGTGCCAGCCTACAGGGATTTCCCGGCGGCTACACCTTC. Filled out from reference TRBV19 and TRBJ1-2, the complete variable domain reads DGGITQSPKYLFRKEGQNVTLSCEQNLNHDAMYWYRQDPGQGLRLIYYSQIVNDFQKGDIAEGYSVSREKKESFPLTVTSAQKNPTAFYLCASLQGFPGGYTFGSGTRLTVV.

CDR3 nucleotides: TGTGCCAGCAGCCAAAGGAGGGACTACGAGCAGTACTTC. Translating gives CASSQRRDYEQYF. V gene TRBV4-2 combines with J gene TRBJ2-7; D might be TRBD2 (6 bases). The V gene's germline CDR1 is LGHNA and CDR2 YNFKEQ. The CDR3 consists of 13 residues. Trimming left V 2 bases short and J 3 bases short, with 8 bases between.

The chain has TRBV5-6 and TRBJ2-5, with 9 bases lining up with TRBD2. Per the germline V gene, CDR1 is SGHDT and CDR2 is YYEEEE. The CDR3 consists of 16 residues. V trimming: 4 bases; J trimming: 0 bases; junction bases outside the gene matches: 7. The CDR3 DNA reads TGTGCCAGCAGCAGACCTAGCGGGGTGTACCAAGAGACCCAGTACTTC. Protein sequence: CASSRPSGVYQETQYF.

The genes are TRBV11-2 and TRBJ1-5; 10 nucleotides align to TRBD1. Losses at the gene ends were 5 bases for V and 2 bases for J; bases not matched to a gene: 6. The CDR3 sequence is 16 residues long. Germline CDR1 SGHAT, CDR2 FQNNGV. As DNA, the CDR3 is TGTGCCAGCAGCCTGACAGGGGGCTTCGGCAATCAGCCCCAGCATTTT. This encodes CASSLTGGFGNQPQHF.

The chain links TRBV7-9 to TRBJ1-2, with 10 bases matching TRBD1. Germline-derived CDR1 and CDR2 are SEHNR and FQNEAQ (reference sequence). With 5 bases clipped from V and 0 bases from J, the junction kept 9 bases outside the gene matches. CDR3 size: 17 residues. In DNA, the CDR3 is TGTGCCAGCAGCCTTGGACAGGGGGAAGGTACTAACTATGGCTACACCTTC. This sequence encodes CASSLGQGEGTNYGYTF.

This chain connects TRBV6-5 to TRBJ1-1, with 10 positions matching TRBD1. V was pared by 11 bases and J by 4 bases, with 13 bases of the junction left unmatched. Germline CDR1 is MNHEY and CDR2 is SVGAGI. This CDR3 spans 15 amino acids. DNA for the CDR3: TGTGCCTCCCCGTTGGACAGGGGGAGCCGCACTGAAGCTTTCTTT. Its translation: CASPLDRGSRTEAFF.

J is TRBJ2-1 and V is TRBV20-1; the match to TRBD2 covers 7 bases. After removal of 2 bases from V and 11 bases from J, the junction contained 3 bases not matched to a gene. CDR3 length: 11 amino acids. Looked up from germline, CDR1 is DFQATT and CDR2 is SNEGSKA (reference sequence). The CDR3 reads CSARLAAQQFF. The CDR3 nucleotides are TGCAGTGCTAGACTAGCGGCCCAGCAGTTCTTC.

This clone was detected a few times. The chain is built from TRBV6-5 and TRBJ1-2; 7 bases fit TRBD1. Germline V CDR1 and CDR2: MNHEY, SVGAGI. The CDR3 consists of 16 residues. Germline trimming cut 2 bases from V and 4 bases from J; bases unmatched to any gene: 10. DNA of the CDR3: TGTGCCAGCAGTTACGCAGGGGGAACACGATTCTATGGCTACACCTTC. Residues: CASSYAGGTRFYGYTF.

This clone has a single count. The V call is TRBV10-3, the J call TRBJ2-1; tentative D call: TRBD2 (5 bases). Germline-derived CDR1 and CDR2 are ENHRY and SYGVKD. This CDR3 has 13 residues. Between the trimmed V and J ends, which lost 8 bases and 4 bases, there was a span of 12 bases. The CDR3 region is CAIGRESYNEQFF. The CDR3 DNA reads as TGTGCCATCGGCCGGGAAAGTTACAATGAGCAGTTCTTC.

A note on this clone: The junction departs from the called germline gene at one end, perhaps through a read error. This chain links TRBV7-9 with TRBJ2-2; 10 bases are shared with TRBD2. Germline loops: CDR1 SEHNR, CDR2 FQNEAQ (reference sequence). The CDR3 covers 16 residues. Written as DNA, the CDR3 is TGTTCCAGCATCGTTAGCGGGGGGATCGAGGCCGGGGAGCTGTTTTTT. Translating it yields CSSIVSGGIEAGELFF.

DNA of the CDR3: TGCAGTGCTCCCACTCCAGATACGCAGTATTTT. Translated, it gives CSAPTPDTQYF. The chain has TRBV20-1 and TRBJ2-3; no clear D. The germline V and J ends were trimmed by 5 bases and 4 bases, with 7 bases remaining between them. From germline, CDR1 is DFQATT and CDR2 SNEGSKA (reference sequence). CDR3 length: 11 amino acids.

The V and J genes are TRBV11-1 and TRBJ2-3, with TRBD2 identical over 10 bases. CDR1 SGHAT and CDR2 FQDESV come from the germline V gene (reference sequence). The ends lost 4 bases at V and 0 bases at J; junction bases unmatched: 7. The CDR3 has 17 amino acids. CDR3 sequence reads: CASSSGQAGGSTDTQYF. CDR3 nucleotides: TGTGCCAGCAGCTCTGGGCAAGCGGGGGGGAGCACAGATACGCAGTATTTT.

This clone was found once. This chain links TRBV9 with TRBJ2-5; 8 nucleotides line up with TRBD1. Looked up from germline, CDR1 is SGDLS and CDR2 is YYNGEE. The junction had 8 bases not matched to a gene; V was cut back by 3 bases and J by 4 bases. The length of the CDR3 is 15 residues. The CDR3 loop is CASSALGQAPETQYF. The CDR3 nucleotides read TGTGCCAGCAGCGCCCTGGGACAGGCCCCAGAGACCCAGTACTTC.

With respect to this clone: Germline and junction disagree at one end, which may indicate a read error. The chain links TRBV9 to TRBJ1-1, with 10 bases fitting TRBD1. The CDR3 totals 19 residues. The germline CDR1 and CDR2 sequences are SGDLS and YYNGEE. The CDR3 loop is CASSVEGQGNHLVNTGAFF. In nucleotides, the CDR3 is TGTGCCAGCAGCGTAGAGGGACAGGGGAACCACTTAGTGAACACTGGAGCTTTCTTT.

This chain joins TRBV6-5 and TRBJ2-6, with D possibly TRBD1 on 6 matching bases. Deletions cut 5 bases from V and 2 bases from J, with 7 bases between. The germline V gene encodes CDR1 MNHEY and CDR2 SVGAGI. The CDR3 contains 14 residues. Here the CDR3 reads CASSEGAGANVLTF. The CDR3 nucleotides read TGTGCCAGCAGTGAGGGGGCTGGGGCCAACGTCCTGACTTTC.

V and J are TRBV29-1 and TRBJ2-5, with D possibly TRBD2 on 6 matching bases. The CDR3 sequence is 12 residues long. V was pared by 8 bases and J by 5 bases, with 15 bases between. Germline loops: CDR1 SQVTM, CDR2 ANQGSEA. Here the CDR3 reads CSSGGGMETQYF. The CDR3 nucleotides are TGCAGCTCAGGAGGAGGGATGGAGACCCAGTACTTC.

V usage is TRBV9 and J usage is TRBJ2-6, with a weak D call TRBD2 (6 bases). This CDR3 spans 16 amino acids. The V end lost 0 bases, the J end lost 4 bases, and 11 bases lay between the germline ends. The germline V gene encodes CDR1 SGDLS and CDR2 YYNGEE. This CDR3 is CASSVVAGSGANVLTF. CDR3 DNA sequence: TGTGCCAGCAGCGTAGTGGCGGGGTCCGGGGCCAACGTCCTGACTTTC.

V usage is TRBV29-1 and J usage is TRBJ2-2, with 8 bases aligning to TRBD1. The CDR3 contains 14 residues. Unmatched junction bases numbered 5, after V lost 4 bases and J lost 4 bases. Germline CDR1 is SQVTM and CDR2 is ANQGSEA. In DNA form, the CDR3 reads TGCAGCGTTGGAGGACAGGGCCCCACCGGGGAGCTGTTTTTT. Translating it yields CSVGGQGPTGELFF.

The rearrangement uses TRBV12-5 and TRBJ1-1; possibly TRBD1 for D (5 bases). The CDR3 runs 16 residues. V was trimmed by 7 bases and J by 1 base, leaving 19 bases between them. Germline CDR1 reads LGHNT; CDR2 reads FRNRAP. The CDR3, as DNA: TGTGCTAGTGCCTTGGGGGGGAGTTGGTCGAACACTGAAGCTTTCTTT. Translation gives CASALGGSWSNTEAFF.

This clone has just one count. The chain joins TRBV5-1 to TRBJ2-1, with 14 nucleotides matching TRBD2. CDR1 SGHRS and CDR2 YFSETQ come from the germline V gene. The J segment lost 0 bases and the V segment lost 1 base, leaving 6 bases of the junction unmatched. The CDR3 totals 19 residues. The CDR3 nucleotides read TGCGCCAGCAGCTTGTCCGGGACTAGCGGGGGCCACTCCTACAATGAGCAGTTCTTC. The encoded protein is CASSLSGTSGGHSYNEQFF.

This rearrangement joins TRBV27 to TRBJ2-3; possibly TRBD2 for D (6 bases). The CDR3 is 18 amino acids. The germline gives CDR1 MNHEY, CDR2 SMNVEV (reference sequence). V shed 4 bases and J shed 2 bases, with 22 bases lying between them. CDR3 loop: CASSSYRPGLFNTDTQYF. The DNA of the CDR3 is TGTGCCAGCAGTTCCTACCGTCCCGGACTATTCAACACAGATACGCAGTATTTT.

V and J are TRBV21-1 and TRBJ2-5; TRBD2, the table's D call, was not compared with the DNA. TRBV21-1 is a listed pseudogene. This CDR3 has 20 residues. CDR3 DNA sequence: TGTGCCAGCAGCAAAGAATCCGGCAGTCTTTCTATCCCGGGGATAGAGACCCAGTACTTC. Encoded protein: CASSKESGSLSIPGIETQYF.